Each of the 22 T cell receptor beta chains below was sequenced from the same sample in a study of cytotoxic CD8 clonotypes in ibrutinib-treated CLL. Sequencing was performed with immunoSEQ multiplex PCR; in TCRdb, only in-frame clones are kept and a portion is missing. The profile shows approximately 140,000 clones, approximately 77% of them singletons. Sequencing was performed on PBMCs, taken after 12 months of ibrutinib treatment. Receptors were obtained from a human donor with chronic lymphocytic leukemia.

The chain recombines TRBV4-3 with TRBJ2-7, with 11 bases that match TRBD1. The J segment lost 2 bases and the V segment lost 2 bases, leaving 2 bases of the junction unmatched. Germline loops: CDR1 LGHNA, CDR2 YSLEER. The CDR3 is made up of 15 amino acids. In DNA, the CDR3 is TGCGCCAGCAGCCAATTGGGACAGGGGGCCTACGAGCAGTACTTC. Encoded protein: CASSQLGQGAYEQYF.

This chain connects TRBV7-9 to TRBJ2-7, with 11 bases aligning to TRBD2. CDR3 length: 17 residues. V lost 7 bases and J lost 3; bases outside the gene matches: 14. Germline loops: CDR1 SEHNR, CDR2 FQNEAQ (reference sequence). This chain's CDR3 is CASTQVSEGLAGYEQYF. Written as DNA, the CDR3 is TGTGCCAGCACCCAGGTTAGCGAAGGACTAGCGGGCTACGAGCAGTACTTC.

This clone appeared a few times. The V and J genes are TRBV10-3 and TRBJ1-6; D is perhaps TRBD1 (6 bases). V lost 10 bases and J lost 10, with 14 bases in between. CDR1 ENHRY and CDR2 SYGVKD come from the germline V gene. This CDR3 has 12 amino acids. CDR3 in DNA: TGTGCCACAACAGGGCCAGGCTCACCCCTCCACTTT. Translating it yields CATTGPGSPLHF.

The chain uses TRBV9 and TRBJ1-5; TRBD1 agrees at 9 bases. The CDR3 length is 15 residues. Germline trimming cut 0 bases from V and 6 bases from J; bases unmatched to any gene: 4. From germline, CDR1 is SGDLS and CDR2 YYNGEE. The CDR3 DNA follows: TGTGCCAGCAGCGTAGAGGACAGGGGTGGTCAGCCCCAGCATTTT. This sequence encodes CASSVEDRGGQPQHF.

V and J are TRBV6-6 and TRBJ2-7; 9 nucleotides line up with TRBD1. The CDR3 spans 15 residues. V dropped 0 bases and J dropped 6; count of bases not matched to a gene: 6. From germline, CDR1 is MNHNY and CDR2 SVGAGI (reference sequence). The CDR3 sequence is CASSYSRTGELEQYF. The CDR3 nucleotides are TGTGCCAGCAGTTACTCTCGGACAGGGGAACTCGAGCAGTACTTC.

This chain links TRBV27 with TRBJ1-1, with D hard to call. The CDR3 is made up of 15 amino acids. Germline loops: CDR1 MNHEY, CDR2 SMNVEV (reference sequence). V was cut by 1 base and J by 0 bases, with 9 bases left in between. For the CDR3, the DNA is TGTGCCAGCAGTTTATTGGACCCTATGAACACTGAAGCTTTCTTT. It translates to CASSLLDPMNTEAFF.

The J gene is TRBJ1-1, the V gene TRBV28, with 8 positions matching TRBD1. CDR3 length: 14 amino acids. Germline CDR1 MDHEN, CDR2 SYDVKM. With 5 bases clipped from V and 4 bases from J, the junction kept 6 bases outside the gene matches. The CDR3 protein is CASSGQGAGTEAFF. CDR3 bases: TGTGCCAGCAGTGGGCAGGGGGCGGGCACTGAAGCTTTCTTT.

J is TRBJ2-1 and V is TRBV15, with 7 bases aligning to TRBD1. V lost 8 bases, J lost 7 bases, and 11 bases stayed unmatched. Germline V gene data show CDR1 as LNHNV and CDR2 as YYDKDF (reference sequence). CDR3 length equals 14 residues. The CDR3 spells CATEVSAGGNEQFF. The CDR3 coding sequence is TGTGCCACCGAAGTATCCGCAGGGGGTAATGAGCAGTTCTTC.

The J gene is TRBJ2-1, the V gene TRBV11-3; possible D gene TRBD1, 6 bases. With 1 base removed from V and 8 bases from J, the gap between germline ends came to 15 bases. Germline V gene sequence: CDR1 SGHNT, CDR2 YENEEA. This CDR3 has 15 residues. The CDR3 DNA reads TGTGCCAGCAGCTTAGGAGCCTCACAGGGACATGAGCAGTTCTTC. Protein product: CASSLGASQGHEQFF.

The rearrangement joins TRBV28 to TRBJ2-2; D ambiguous. Trimming took 3 bases from V and 4 from J, leaving 12 bases between them. The germline V gene has CDR1 MDHEN and CDR2 SYDVKM. The CDR3 length is 15 residues. CDR3 region: CASSFVSYRTGELFF. For the CDR3, the DNA is TGTGCCAGCAGTTTCGTCAGCTATCGCACCGGGGAGCTGTTTTTT.

V and J are TRBV7-3 and TRBJ2-5, with TRBD1 matching over 12 bases. Trimming at V came to 4 bases and at J to 5 bases, leaving 11 bases not matched to a gene. CDR3 length: 17 residues. Germline V lookup: CDR1 SGHTA, CDR2 FQGTGA. CDR3 loop: CASSSFSGTGGRETQYF. For the CDR3, the DNA is TGTGCCAGCAGCTCTTTTTCCGGGACAGGGGGCCGGGAGACCCAGTACTTC. The variable domain in full, with the rest retrieved from reference TRBV7-3 and TRBJ2-5, is GAGVSQTPSNKVTEKGKYVELRCDPISGHTALYWYRQSLGQGPEFLIYFQGTGAADDSGLPNDRFFAVRPEGSVSTLKIQRTERGDSAVYLCASSSFSGTGGRETQYFGPGTRLLVL.

This chain uses TRBV7-2 with TRBJ2-7, with 9 bases identical to TRBD1. The germline CDR1 and CDR2 sequences are SGHTA and FQGNSA. The CDR3 consists of 16 residues. The V gene end was trimmed by 1 base and the J gene end by 2 bases; junction bases not matched to a gene: 6. DNA of the CDR3: TGTGCCAGCAGCTTAGTACCGGGACAGGGCCCCTACGAGCAGTACTTC. Residues: CASSLVPGQGPYEQYF.

The chain combines TRBV4-2 with TRBJ2-7, with 7 nucleotides matching TRBD1. J lost 3 bases, V lost 0 bases, and 8 bases had no gene match. Germline CDR1 reads LGHNA; CDR2 reads YNFKEQ. The CDR3 extends over 16 amino acids. The CDR3 loop reads CASSQEWTGGFYEQYF. CDR3 DNA: TGTGCCAGCAGCCAAGAATGGACAGGTGGATTCTACGAGCAGTACTTC.

A note on this clone: At one end the junction does not follow the germline gene, possibly because of a read error. The chain links TRBV14 to TRBJ2-2; D remains unclear. The CDR3 covers 14 residues. Germline CDR1 SGHDN, CDR2 FVKESK. The CDR3 DNA reads TGTGCCAGCAGCCAAGCGTCCGTCACCGGCGAGCTGTTTTTT. Translating gives CASSQASVTGELFF.

The V call is TRBV18, the J call TRBJ2-2, with TRBD2 matching over 8 bases. The CDR3 spans 15 residues. The V gene end was trimmed by 3 bases and the J gene end by 3 bases; junction bases not matched to a gene: 3. Germline loops: CDR1 KGHSH, CDR2 LQKENI. This CDR3 is CASSPAGGYTGELFF. DNA for the CDR3: TGTGCCAGCTCACCGGCGGGAGGTTACACCGGGGAGCTGTTTTTT.

Written as DNA, the CDR3 is TGTGCCAGCAGTGAAGAAAGGTTGGTGACGGTGAATTCACCCCTCCACTTT. Protein: CASSEERLVTVNSPLHF. The rearrangement joins TRBV6-1 to TRBJ1-6; no firm D call. Germline CDR1 reads MNHNS; CDR2 reads SASEGT. The CDR3 is 17 residues long. V gave up 1 base and J gave up 7 bases, with 17 bases separating them.

V usage is TRBV4-1 and J usage is TRBJ1-4; 8 nucleotides match TRBD1. The CDR3 has 15 residues. Trimming removed 3 bases from V and 4 bases from J; junction bases left unmatched: 4. Germline CDR1 is MGHRA and CDR2 is YSYEKL. The CDR3: CASSHTGGLNEKLFF. The CDR3 region has the DNA TGCGCCAGCAGCCATACAGGGGGTCTTAATGAAAAACTGTTTTTT.

V usage is TRBV19 and J usage is TRBJ2-2, with a weak D call TRBD2 (6 bases). Looked up from germline, CDR1 is LNHDA and CDR2 is SQIVND (reference sequence). The CDR3 sequence is 14 residues long. Trimming pared 4 bases from V and 7 bases from J, leaving 13 bases between. CDR3 bases: TGTGCCAGTAGTAGGACCCGGGGGAACGGGGAGCTGTTTTTT. This gives the protein CASSRTRGNGELFF.

The chain joins TRBV7-9 to TRBJ2-5; D remains ambiguous. Germline CDR1 SEHNR, CDR2 FQNEAQ (reference sequence). Between the trimmed V and J ends, which lost 5 bases and 4 bases, there was a span of 14 bases. CDR3 length equals 14 residues. CDR3: CASSPTLVPETQYF. CDR3 sequence (DNA): TGTGCCAGCAGCCCGACCCTAGTGCCAGAGACCCAGTACTTC.

This chain uses TRBV13 with TRBJ2-5; no definite D call. Germline lookup yields CDR1 PRHDT and CDR2 FYEKMQ (reference sequence). CDR3 length equals 14 residues. V was clipped by 1 base and J by 0 bases, with 6 bases between them. The CDR3 bases are TGTGCCAGCAGCTTAGCAGGTTACCAAGAGACCCAGTACTTC. It yields the protein CASSLAGYQETQYF.

The chain employs TRBV7-2 and TRBJ2-3; TRBD2 aligns across 9 bases. V shed 6 bases, J shed 8 bases, and the junction held 15 bases outside the gene matches. Germline V gene data show CDR1 as SGHTA and CDR2 as FQGNSA. This CDR3 comprises 16 residues. The CDR3 nucleotides read TGTGCCAGCAGTCGAATCCTAGCGGGACTTTGGGGTACGCAGTATTTT. Protein: CASSRILAGLWGTQYF.

This chain connects TRBV6-6 to TRBJ2-5; D remains ambiguous. Trimming shortened V by 7 bases and J by 3 bases, and 12 bases separated the two germline ends. The CDR3 sequence is 13 residues long. The germline V gene encodes CDR1 MNHNY and CDR2 SVGAGI (reference sequence). In DNA, the CDR3 is TGTGCCAGCACAAAGCGAAGGGAAGAGACCCAGTACTTC. Amino acid sequence: CASTKRREETQYF.